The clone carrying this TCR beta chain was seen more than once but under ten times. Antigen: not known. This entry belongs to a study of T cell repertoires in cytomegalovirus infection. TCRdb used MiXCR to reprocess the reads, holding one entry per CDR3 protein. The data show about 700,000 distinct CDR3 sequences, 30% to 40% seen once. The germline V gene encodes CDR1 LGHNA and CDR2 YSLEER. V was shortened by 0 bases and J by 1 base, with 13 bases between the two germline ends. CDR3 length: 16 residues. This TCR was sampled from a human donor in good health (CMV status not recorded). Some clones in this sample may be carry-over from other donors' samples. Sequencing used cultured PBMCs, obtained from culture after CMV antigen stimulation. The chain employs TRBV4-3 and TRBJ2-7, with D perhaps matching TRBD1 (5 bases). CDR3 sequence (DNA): TGCGCCAGCAGCCAAGAAATGGAACAGGAATCCTACGAGCAGTACTTC. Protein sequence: CASSQEMEQESYEQYF.